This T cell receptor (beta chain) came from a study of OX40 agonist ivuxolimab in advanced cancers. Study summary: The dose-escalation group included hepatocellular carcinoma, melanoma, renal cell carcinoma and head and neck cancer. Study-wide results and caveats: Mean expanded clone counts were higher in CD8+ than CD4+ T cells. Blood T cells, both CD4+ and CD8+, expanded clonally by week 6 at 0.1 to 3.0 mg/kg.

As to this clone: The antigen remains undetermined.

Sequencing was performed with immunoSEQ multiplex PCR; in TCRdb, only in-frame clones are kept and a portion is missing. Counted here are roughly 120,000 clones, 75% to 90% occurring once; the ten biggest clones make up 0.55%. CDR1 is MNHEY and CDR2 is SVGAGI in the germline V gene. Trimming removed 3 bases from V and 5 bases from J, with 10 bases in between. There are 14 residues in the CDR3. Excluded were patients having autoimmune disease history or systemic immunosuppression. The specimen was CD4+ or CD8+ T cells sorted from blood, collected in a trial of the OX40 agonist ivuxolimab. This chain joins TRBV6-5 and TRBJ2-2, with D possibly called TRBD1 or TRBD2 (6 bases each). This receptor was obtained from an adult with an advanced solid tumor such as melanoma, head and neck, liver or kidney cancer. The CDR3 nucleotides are TGTGCCAGCAGTTATAGGGGGGTAACCGGGGAGCTGTTTTTT. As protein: CASSYRGVTGELFF.